The next 18 T cell receptor beta chains were all read from a single sample in a study of human T cells and chemical hapten exposure (dated by TCRdb to about 2021). Library prep was done by RACE. Sequencing took place on a NextSeq 500. TCRdb handled the public reads itself, with Q25 trimming in fastp and clone calling in MiXCR, and kept productive beta chains. Rows with one shared CDR3 protein collapse into an entry with the most common genes and DNA. Across this sample there are about 270,000 distinct CDR3 sequences, with almost 8% seen only once. 1.2% of the sample is in the top ten clones. Explained via the paper, the time point label denotes: pre-sensitization, week 0. The sample's treatment or condition label is to be understood as: therapeutic diphenylcyclopropenone sensitization with weekly scalp DPC. The specimen comprised whole blood, sampled in connection with sensitization to the hapten diphenylcyclopropenone (DPC). Every receptor here comes from a man younger than 30 with alopecia areata. Some clones in this sample may be carry-over from other donors' samples.

This clonotype was recorded a few times. The chain joins TRBV4-2 to TRBJ2-7, with 9 nucleotides matching TRBD1. The CDR3 contains 15 residues. Losses at the gene ends were 0 bases for V and 3 bases for J; bases not matched to a gene: 3. Germline CDR1 reads LGHNA; CDR2 reads YNFKEQ. The CDR3, as DNA: TGTGCCAGCAGCCAAGATTGGGACAGGGTCTACGAGCAGTACTTC. This translates into CASSQDWDRVYEQYF.

This clonotype was observed a few times. The genes are TRBV12-3 or TRBV12-4 and TRBJ2-5; D perhaps matches TRBD1 (5 bases). The CDR3 has 13 amino acids. Trimming left V 6 bases short and J 0 bases short, with 8 bases between. CDR3 protein: CASRPRDQETQYF. CDR3 DNA: TGTGCCAGCAGACCCAGGGACCAAGAGACCCAGTACTTC.

In this sample, this clonotype turned up many times. The chain couples TRBV12-3 or TRBV12-4 to TRBJ1-1, with TRBD1 matching over 12 bases. The CDR3 consists of 17 residues. The junction had 7 bases not matched to a gene; V was cut back by 4 bases and J by 1 base. In nucleotides, the CDR3 is TGTGCCAGCAGTTCTTCCGGGACAGGGGGCGGGAACACTGAAGCTTTCTTT. The encoded protein is CASSSSGTGGGNTEAFF.

This chain links TRBV11-1 with TRBJ2-1; TRBD1 aligns across 9 bases. CDR3 length equals 15 residues. V gave up 5 bases and J gave up 8 bases; unmatched junction bases: 10. The germline V gene encodes CDR1 SGHAT and CDR2 FQDESV (reference sequence). CDR3: CASSEPGQGNHEQFF. CDR3 bases: TGTGCCAGCAGCGAGCCGGGACAGGGAAACCATGAGCAGTTCTTC. Drawing the rest from reference TRBV11-1 and TRBJ2-1, the complete variable domain is EAEVAQSPRYKITEKSQAVAFWCDPISGHATLYWYRQILGQGPELLVQFQDESVVDDSQLPKDRFSAERLKGVDSTLKIQPAELGDSAMYLCASSEPGQGNHEQFFGPGTRLTVL.

CDR3 DNA: TGTGCCAGCAGCTTAGGGGTTACTAATGAAAAACTGTTTTTT. Translation gives CASSLGVTNEKLFF. V usage is TRBV7-9 and J usage is TRBJ1-4; D remains unclear. Germline CDR1 and CDR2: SEHNR and FQNEAQ (reference sequence). V lost 1 base to trimming and J lost 2 bases, with 5 bases between them. The CDR3 consists of 14 residues.

The genes are TRBV20-1 and TRBJ2-7; D might be TRBD1 (5 bases). CDR1 is DFQATT, CDR2 SNEGSKA, per germline (reference sequence). The V end was cut by 5 bases, the J end by 2 bases, with 19 bases between. The CDR3 contains 15 residues. DNA of the CDR3: TGCAGTGCTTACTCCACGAGAGACAGCACCTACGAGCAGTACTTC. Protein: CSAYSTRDSTYEQYF.

This clonotype has at least ten counts. The chain links TRBV24-1 to TRBJ2-2; TRBD1 aligns across 8 bases. The CDR3 length is 16 residues. The ends lost 2 bases at V and 1 base at J; junction bases unmatched: 2. Germline CDR1 and CDR2: KGHDR and SFDVKD. CDR3 in amino acids: CATSDWGTGNTGELFF. The CDR3 DNA is TGTGCCACCAGTGATTGGGGGACAGGGAACACCGGGGAGCTGTTTTTT.

At least ten counts were recorded for this clonotype. This chain connects TRBV4-3 to TRBJ1-1; 8 nucleotides match TRBD1. Unmatched junction bases numbered 4, after V lost 6 bases and J lost 1 base. The V gene's germline CDR1 is LGHNA and CDR2 YSLEER. The CDR3 contains 14 residues. The CDR3 here is CASSRGQENTEAFF. The CDR3 bases are TGCGCCAGCAGTCGGGGACAGGAGAACACTGAAGCTTTCTTT.

The rearrangement joins TRBV2 to TRBJ2-1; D is perhaps TRBD1 or TRBD2 (5 bases each). CDR3 length equals 17 residues. The germline gives CDR1 SNHLY, CDR2 FYNNEI. Trimming shortened V by 4 bases and J by 0 bases, and 16 bases separated the two germline ends. Here the CDR3 reads CASSGTNRGSSYNEQFF. The CDR3 region has the DNA TGTGCCAGCAGTGGGACAAACCGGGGTAGCTCCTACAATGAGCAGTTCTTC.

This clonotype was detected ten times or more. This chain joins TRBV7-2 and TRBJ1-1, with D possibly being TRBD1 (6 bases). CDR3 length equals 14 residues. V lost 6 bases and J 4 bases, leaving 15 bases between the germline ends. Germline assignment: CDR1 SGHTA and CDR2 FQGNSA. CDR3 in DNA: TGTGCCAGCAGGGTGCAGGGGAAGGGCACTGAAGCTTTCTTT. It encodes CASRVQGKGTEAFF.

The rearrangement joins TRBV11-2 to TRBJ1-5; 7 bases align to TRBD1. This CDR3 comprises 16 residues. The germline V gene encodes CDR1 SGHAT and CDR2 FQNNGV. V lost 0 bases to trimming and J lost 4 bases; unmatched junction nucleotides: 6. In DNA form, the CDR3 reads TGTGCCAGCAGCTTAGAGGGACAGAGGGGAAATCAGCCCCAGCATTTT. Translating it yields CASSLEGQRGNQPQHF.

The chain carries TRBV6-2 or TRBV6-3 and TRBJ2-7, with D perhaps TRBD2 (5 bases). V lost 0 bases to trimming and J lost 2 bases, with 11 bases between them. Looked up from germline, CDR1 is MNHEY and CDR2 is SVGEGT. There are 15 residues in the CDR3. CDR3 residues: CASSYSPGGPYEQYF. DNA for the CDR3: TGTGCCAGCAGTTACTCCCCAGGAGGTCCCTACGAGCAGTACTTC.

About this clonotype itself: A much larger clone differs by one base, so this may be a read error. This rearrangement joins TRBV6-2 or TRBV6-3 to TRBJ2-1, with D unresolved. Trimming removed 1 base from V and 9 bases from J, with 1 base in between. CDR1 and CDR2 (germline): MNHEY, SVGEGT. This CDR3 has 10 amino acids. The CDR3 region has the DNA TGTGCCAGCAGTTACTGTGAGCAGTTCTTC. Its protein product is CASSYCEQFF.

This clonotype was seen only a few times. The chain carries TRBV6-5 and TRBJ1-1; 7 bases are a match to TRBD1. Trimming took 7 bases from V and 6 from J; bases not matched to a gene: 11. CDR1 MNHEY and CDR2 SVGAGI come from the germline V gene. The length of the CDR3 is 14 residues. CDR3 protein: CASTVRTGGAEAFF. The CDR3 nucleotides read TGTGCCAGCACCGTAAGGACAGGCGGGGCTGAAGCTTTCTTT.

This clonotype has at least ten counts. The chain carries TRBV29-1 and TRBJ1-1, with 7 positions matching TRBD1. Germline assignment: CDR1 SQVTM and CDR2 ANQGSEA. V was clipped by 3 bases and J by 1 base; unmatched bases: 2. The CDR3 is made up of 13 amino acids. CDR3 in amino acids: CSVEDRTNTEAFF. The CDR3 bases are TGCAGCGTTGAGGACAGGACGAACACTGAAGCTTTCTTT. Variable domain in full (rest from reference TRBV29-1 and TRBJ1-1): SAVISQKPSRDICQRGTSLTIQCQVDSQVTMMFWYRQQPGQSLTLIATANQGSEATYESGFVIDKFPISRPNLTFSTLTVSNMSPEDSSIYLCSVEDRTNTEAFFGQGTRLTVV.

This clonotype was recorded a few times. The chain recombines TRBV4-3 with TRBJ1-4; D might be TRBD1 (5 bases). CDR3 length equals 14 residues. Deletions cut 4 bases from V and 8 bases from J, with 14 bases between. Germline V lookup: CDR1 LGHNA, CDR2 YSLEER. This chain's CDR3 is CASSLIRDSEKLFF. CDR3 DNA: TGCGCCAGCAGCCTCATCAGGGATTCAGAAAAACTGTTTTTT.

In its sample, this clonotype was seen a few times. The chain uses TRBV29-1 and TRBJ2-3; 10 positions agree with TRBD1. The CDR3 is made up of 14 amino acids. Germline CDR1 reads SQVTM; CDR2 reads ANQGSEA. The trim removed 4 bases at V and 9 bases at J, leaving 10 bases unmatched. The CDR3 DNA sequence: TGCAGCGTTGTCGACAGGGGGCCCGACGACACGCAGTATTTT. Translated, it gives CSVVDRGPDDTQYF.

Many counts were recorded for this clonotype. The chain uses TRBV24-1 and TRBJ1-1; D is ambiguous. V shed 9 bases and J shed 4 bases, with 17 bases lying between them. CDR1 and CDR2 (germline): KGHDR, SFDVKD. CDR3 length equals 14 residues. CDR3 region: CATYWRGVATEAFF. In nucleotides, the CDR3 is TGTGCCACCTATTGGCGGGGAGTGGCCACTGAAGCTTTCTTT.